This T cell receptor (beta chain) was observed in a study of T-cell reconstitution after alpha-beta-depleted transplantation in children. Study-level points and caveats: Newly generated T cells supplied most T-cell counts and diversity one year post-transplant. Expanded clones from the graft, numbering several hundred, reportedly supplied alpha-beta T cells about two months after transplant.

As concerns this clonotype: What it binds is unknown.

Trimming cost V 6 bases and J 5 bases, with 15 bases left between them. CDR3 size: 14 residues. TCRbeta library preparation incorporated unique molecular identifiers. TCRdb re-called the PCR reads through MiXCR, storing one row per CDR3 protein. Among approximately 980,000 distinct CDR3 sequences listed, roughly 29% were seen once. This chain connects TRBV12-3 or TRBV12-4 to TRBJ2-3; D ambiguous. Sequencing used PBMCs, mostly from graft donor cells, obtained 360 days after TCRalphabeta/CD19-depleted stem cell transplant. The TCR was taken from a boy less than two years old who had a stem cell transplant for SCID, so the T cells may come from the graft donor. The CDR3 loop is CASSPLGWGDTQYF. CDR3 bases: TGTGCCAGCAGCCCTCTGGGGTGGGGAGATACGCAGTATTTT.